This T cell receptor (beta chain) was recovered during a study of T-cell reconstitution after alpha-beta-depleted transplantation in children. Study observations and caveats: At around two months after transplant, the alpha-beta T cells were reportedly derived from several hundred expanded clones that came from non-depleted graft cells. TCRbeta diversity was high at day 60 in some patients (a result of surviving recipient T cells and thymic progenitors). The main origin of T-cell counts and diversity one year after transplant was newly produced T cells.

The germline V gene has CDR1 MDHEN and CDR2 SYDVKM. This CDR3 contains 13 residues. Trimming at V came to 6 bases and at J to 8 bases, leaving 8 bases not matched to a gene. In this sample, this clonotype turned up many times. Its antigen is unidentified. For TCRbeta, the library was prepared with unique molecular identifiers. Via MiXCR, TCRdb re-called the PCR reads, giving one row per CDR3 protein. The sample shows about 200,000 distinct CDR3 sequences, approximately 6.3% of them seen only once. This clonotype originated in a boy between 2 and 10 years old with acute lymphoblastic leukemia, due to receive a stem cell transplant. The chain carries TRBV28 and TRBJ1-2; 8 bases agree with TRBD1. The input for sequencing was PBMCs, taken before TCRalphabeta/CD19-depleted stem cell transplant. CDR3 residues: CASSPGTGDGYTF. The CDR3 bases are TGTGCCAGCAGCCCCGGGACAGGAGACGGCTACACCTTC.